Listed below are T cell receptor beta chains from one sample, sequenced in a study of T cell responses to AZD1222 COVID-19 vaccine. The assay was immunoSEQ multiplex PCR, and TCRdb's table has in-frame clones only and misses some. The sample contains some 130,000 clones, roughly 91% of which appear only once. This specimen consisted of peripheral blood, obtained on day 0 of AZD1222 vaccination. Every receptor here comes from an adult in good health. CDR3s include the opening cysteine and the closing phenylalanine or tryptophan. Fields, in order: clone size, V gene, D gene, J gene, CDR3 protein, CDR3 DNA. D genes are given only for firm matches. Clone size appears in some rows only: once, few, many, or a class for an expanded clone.

-	TRBV7-9	-	TRBJ1-1	CASSPRDSVDTEAFF	TGTGCCAGCAGCCCCAGGGACTCAGTGGACACTGAAGCTTTCTTT
-	TRBV2	-	TRBJ1-1	CAGTWTVNTEAFF	TGTGCCGGGACCTGGACAGTCAACACTGAAGCTTTCTTT
-	TRBV27	-	TRBJ1-5	CASSSWGSGSNQPQHF	TGTGCCAGCAGTTCCTGGGGTTCTGGGAGCAATCAGCCCCAGCATTTT
-	TRBV2	TRBD1	TRBJ2-1	CASSVQGVGNEQFF	TGTGCCAGCAGTGTACAGGGGGTGGGCAATGAGCAGTTCTTC
-	TRBV19	-	TRBJ1-4	CASSIYQNEKLFF	TGTGCCAGTAGTATATACCAGAATGAAAAACTGTTTTTT
-	TRBV27	-	TRBJ2-1	CASSLSSYNEQFF	TGTGCCAGCAGTTTATCCTCCTACAATGAGCAGTTCTTC
-	TRBV29-1	-	TRBJ1-1	CSVAPGWGMNTEAFF	TGCAGCGTTGCTCCAGGGTGGGGGATGAACACTGAAGCTTTCTTT
-	TRBV5-6	-	TRBJ2-7	CASSPGAGRSYEQYF	TGTGCCAGCAGCCCCGGGGCAGGGCGATCCTACGAGCAGTACTTC
once	TRBV2	-	TRBJ1-2	CASRGEAGHLYGYTF	TGTGCCAGCAGGGGGGAGGCAGGCCATCTCTATGGCTACACCTTC
-	TRBV5-3	-	TRBJ1-1	CARSLRTGQTNTEAFF	TGTGCCAGAAGCCTGCGGACGGGCCAGACGAACACTGAAGCTTTCTTT
-	TRBV2	TRBD1	TRBJ2-7	CASSARDSTYEQYF	TGTGCCAGCAGTGCTCGGGACAGTACCTACGAGCAGTACTTC
-	TRBV4-1	-	TRBJ2-1	CASSQEGVIPYNEQFF	TGCGCCAGCAGCCAGGAGGGAGTGATTCCCTACAATGAGCAGTTCTTC
-	TRBV9	-	TRBJ1-1	CASSVVRGEGEAFF	TGTGCCAGCAGCGTAGTAAGGGGGGAAGGAGAAGCTTTCTTT
-	TRBV9	TRBD1	TRBJ1-6	CASSPTGTEGSPLHF	TGTGCCAGCAGCCCCACCGGGACAGAAGGTTCACCCCTCCACTTT
once	TRBV30	-	TRBJ2-7	CAWSWSIVGGSSYEQYF	TGTGCCTGGAGTTGGTCAATAGTAGGGGGAAGCTCCTACGAGCAGTACTTC
-	TRBV15	-	TRBJ1-3	CATSRVPGSGNTIYF	TGTGCCACCAGCAGAGTTCCGGGCTCTGGAAACACCATATATTTT
-	TRBV7-6	-	TRBJ2-5	CASSLGGGSGIWSGTQYF	TGTGCCAGCAGCTTAGGCGGCGGGTCAGGGATTTGGTCCGGGACCCAGTACTTC
-	TRBV6-5	TRBD1	TRBJ1-6	CASSPGTGVSPLHF	TGTGCCAGCAGTCCCGGGACAGGGGTTTCACCCCTCCACTTT
-	TRBV5-1	-	TRBJ2-1	CASSPRGDIEYNEQFF	TGCGCCAGCAGCCCTCGGGGGGACATAGAGTACAATGAGCAGTTCTTC
-	TRBV13	-	TRBJ1-6	CASSLTGNNSPLHF	TGTGCCAGCAGCCTGACTGGAAATAATTCACCCCTCCACTTT
-	TRBV4-3	TRBD1	TRBJ1-2	CASSHRPGQGANYGYTF	TGCGCCAGCAGCCACCGCCCGGGACAGGGGGCCAACTATGGCTACACCTTC
-	TRBV5-1	TRBD1	TRBJ1-2	CASSLADRASGGYTF	TGCGCCAGCAGCTTGGCAGACAGGGCGTCCGGTGGCTACACCTTC
-	TRBV2	TRBD2	TRBJ2-1	CASSSSGISYNEQFF	TGTGCCAGCAGCTCGAGCGGGATCTCCTACAATGAGCAGTTCTTC
-	TRBV4-2	-	TRBJ1-6	CASSRGLTGDNSPLHF	TGTGCCAGCAGCCGGGGCCTGACAGGAGATAATTCACCCCTCCACTTT
-	TRBV5-1	TRBD2	TRBJ2-2	CASSGWTSGRVGGELFF	TGCGCCAGCAGCGGGTGGACTAGCGGGAGAGTAGGCGGGGAGCTGTTTTTT
-	TRBV19	-	TRBJ1-5	CASRSPGQTYNQPQHF	TGTGCCAGTAGATCTCCCGGACAGACCTACAATCAGCCCCAGCATTTT
-	TRBV12-3/TRBV12-4	-	TRBJ1-1	CASSLATEAFF	TGTGCCAGCAGTTTGGCTACTGAAGCTTTCTTT
-	TRBV7-9	-	TRBJ2-4	CASSQGLAYDIQYF	TGTGCCAGCAGCCAGGGGCTAGCTTATGACATTCAGTACTTC
few	TRBV7-8	-	TRBJ1-5	CASSLDGQPQHF	TGTGCCAGCAGCTTAGACGGTCAGCCCCAGCATTTT
-	TRBV21-1	-	TRBJ1-6	CASSKGTPSSYNSPLHF	TGTGCCAGCAGCAAGGGGACACCCAGCTCCTATAATTCACCCCTCCACTTT
-	TRBV6-7	-	TRBJ2-3	CASSPRPTDTQYF	TGTGCCAGCAGTCCAAGGCCCACAGATACGCAGTATTTT
-	TRBV2	TRBD1	TRBJ1-2	CASRQGAGANYGYTF	TGTGCCAGCAGACAGGGGGCTGGGGCTAACTATGGCTACACCTTC
-	TRBV2	TRBD1	TRBJ1-5	CASSGPGTGNQPQHF	TGTGCCAGCAGTGGTCCGGGGACAGGGAATCAGCCCCAGCATTTT
-	TRBV11-3	-	TRBJ2-1	CASSRTRSEQFF	TGTGCCAGCAGCCGTACCCGTAGTGAGCAGTTCTTC
-	TRBV4-1	TRBD2	TRBJ2-7	CASSQGASGRSYEQYF	TGCGCCAGCAGCCAAGGTGCTAGCGGGAGATCGTACGAGCAGTACTTC
-	TRBV5-1	-	TRBJ2-2	CASSLNRPNTGELFF	TGCGCCAGCAGCTTGAACAGACCGAACACCGGGGAGCTGTTTTTT
-	TRBV6-5	-	TRBJ1-1	CASTLEGAGTEAFF	TGTGCCAGCACCTTAGAAGGGGCGGGCACTGAAGCTTTCTTT
-	TRBV7-2	TRBD2	TRBJ2-1	CASSLLGLAGTGHEQFF	TGTGCCAGCAGCTTACTAGGACTAGCGGGGACAGGCCATGAGCAGTTCTTC
-	TRBV11-2	-	TRBJ1-4	CASSYRAGGEKLFF	TGTGCCAGCAGCTATAGGGCCGGAGGTGAAAAACTGTTTTTT
once	TRBV5-5	-	TRBJ2-3	CASSLFQFAQGTDTQYF	TGTGCCAGCAGCTTGTTTCAGTTTGCGCAGGGCACAGATACGCAGTATTTT
-	TRBV5-6	-	TRBJ2-7	CASSLGVMDKEEQYF	TGTGCCAGCAGCTTAGGAGTGATGGATAAGGAAGAGCAGTACTTC
once	TRBV3-1/TRBV3-2	-	TRBJ2-3	CASSQDQSRGSTDTQYF	TGTGCCAGCAGCCAAGATCAATCTAGAGGTAGCACAGATACGCAGTATTTT
-	TRBV5-4	TRBD1	TRBJ2-3	CASSPGGSTDTQYF	TGTGCCAGCAGCCCAGGGGGATCGACAGATACGCAGTATTTT
-	TRBV4-1	-	TRBJ2-2	CASSQWETGELFF	TGCGCCAGCAGCCAATGGGAGACCGGGGAGCTGTTTTTT